This T cell receptor (beta chain) was sequenced for a study of shared clonotypes between healthy human individuals. Overall study: A couple of women and a few men aged 18 to 49 served as donors. Each donor's CD8 memory used one plate, CD8 naive two, each CD4 subset three.

Positive CCR7 selection of CD45RO-negative cells yielded the naive CD8 cells, and terminally differentiated effector memory CD45RA+ cells were excluded. This clone has only a few counts. The antigen remains undetermined. This sample includes further DNA sequences coding for the same CDR3. Trimming removed 0 bases at V and 6 bases at J, with 4 bases between. This CDR3 has 11 residues. Germline CDR1 reads GTSNPN; CDR2 reads SVGIG (reference sequence). Only in-frame clones appear in the TCRdb table, and some are missing; sequencing was by immunoSEQ multiplex PCR. Here the sample spans millions of clones, over 85% being singletons. Findings and limits, study-wide: In a handful of donors, about 5% of naive CD4 clonotypes appeared in common. Clonotype sharing among donors was expected to depend on sequencing depth.

The sample comprised naive CD8+ T cells sorted from blood. The clonotype comes from a man between 18 and 35 years old in good health. The J gene is TRBJ2-3, the V gene TRBV30; D is unclear. For the CDR3, the DNA is TGTGCCTGGAGTGTTGTGGATACGCAGTATTTT. Protein product: CAWSVVDTQYF.